This TCR beta chain is from a study of blood T cells in healthy people across ages. Healthy individuals of Caucasian origin from Russia, aged about 6 to 100, served as donors. About 10 milliliters of peripheral blood were drawn from each donor into EDTA-treated tubes. Next came a second PCR, run for about 7 to 12 cycles, which used a sample-barcoded 5' primer along with a J-beta primer mix. MiXCR, run by TCRdb on the 5' RACE reads, gives a single entry per CDR3 protein. The sample lists about 1.7 million distinct CDR3 sequences, approximately 30% occurring once. Findings and limits, study-wide: TCR beta diversity per million T cells fell roughly linearly with age. PBMC samples, being unsorted, prevented any conclusive comparison of naive and antigen-experienced cells.

This clonotype came up a few times. Antigen unknown. Material for sequencing was blood. This TCR was sampled from a woman aged 25 to 45 in good health.

Written as DNA, the CDR3 is TGTGCCAGCGGGGGTTTTTGGGCAGATACGCAGTATTTT. Translating it yields CASGGFWADTQYF. V is TRBV6-1 and J is TRBJ2-3, with D possibly being TRBD1 or TRBD2 (5 bases each). The V gene lost 8 bases and the J gene lost 4 bases, with 13 bases spanning the gap. CDR3 length equals 13 residues. Germline loops: CDR1 MNHNS, CDR2 SASEGT.